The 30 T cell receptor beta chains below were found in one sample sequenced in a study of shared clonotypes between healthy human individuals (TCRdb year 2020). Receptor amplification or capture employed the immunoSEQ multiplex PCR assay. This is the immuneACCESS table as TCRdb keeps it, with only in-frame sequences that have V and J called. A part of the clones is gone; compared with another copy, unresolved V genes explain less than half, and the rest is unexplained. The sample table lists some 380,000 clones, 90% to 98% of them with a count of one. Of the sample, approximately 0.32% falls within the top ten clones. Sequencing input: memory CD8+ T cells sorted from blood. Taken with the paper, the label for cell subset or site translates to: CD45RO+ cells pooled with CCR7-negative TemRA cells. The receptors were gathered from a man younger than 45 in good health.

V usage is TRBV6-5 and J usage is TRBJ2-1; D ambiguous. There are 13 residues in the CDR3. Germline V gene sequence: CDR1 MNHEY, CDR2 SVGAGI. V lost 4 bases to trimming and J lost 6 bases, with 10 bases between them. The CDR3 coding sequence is TGTGCCAGCAGTTTTAGTTCGGGCAATGAGCAGTTCTTC. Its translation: CASSFSSGNEQFF.

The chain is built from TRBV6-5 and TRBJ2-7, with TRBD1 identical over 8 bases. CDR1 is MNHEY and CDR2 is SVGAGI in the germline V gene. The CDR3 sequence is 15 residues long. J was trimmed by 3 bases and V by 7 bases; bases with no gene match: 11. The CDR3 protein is CASTYNFDRGYEQYF. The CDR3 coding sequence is TGTGCCAGCACCTACAATTTCGACAGGGGCTACGAGCAGTACTTC.

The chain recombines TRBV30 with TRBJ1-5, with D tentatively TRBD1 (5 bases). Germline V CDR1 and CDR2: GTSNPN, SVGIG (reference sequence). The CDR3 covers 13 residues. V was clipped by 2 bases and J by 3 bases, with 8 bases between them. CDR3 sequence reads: CAWSYRPNQPQHF. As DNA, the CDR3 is TGTGCCTGGAGTTACAGGCCCAATCAGCCCCAGCATTTT.

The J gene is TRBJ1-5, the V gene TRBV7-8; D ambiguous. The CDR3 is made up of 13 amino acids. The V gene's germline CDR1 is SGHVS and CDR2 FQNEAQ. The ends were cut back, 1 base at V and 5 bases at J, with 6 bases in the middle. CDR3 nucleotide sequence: TGTGCCAGCAGCTTAGAGGTGGATCAGCCCCAGCATTTT. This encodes CASSLEVDQPQHF.

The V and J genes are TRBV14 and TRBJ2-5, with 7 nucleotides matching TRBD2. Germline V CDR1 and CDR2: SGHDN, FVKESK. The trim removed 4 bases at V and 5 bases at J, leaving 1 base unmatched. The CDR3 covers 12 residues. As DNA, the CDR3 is TGTGCCAGCAGCCCCGGGGGGGAGACCCAGTACTTC. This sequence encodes CASSPGGETQYF.

As DNA, the CDR3 is TGCAGCGGACAAACAGGAAACTCTGGAAACACCATATATTTT. Translating it yields CSGQTGNSGNTIYF. V and J are TRBV29-1 and TRBJ1-3, with a possible D match to TRBD1 (5 bases). Trimming pared 7 bases from V and 0 bases from J, leaving 13 bases between. The CDR3 loop spans 14 amino acids. Germline loops: CDR1 SQVTM, CDR2 ANQGSEA.

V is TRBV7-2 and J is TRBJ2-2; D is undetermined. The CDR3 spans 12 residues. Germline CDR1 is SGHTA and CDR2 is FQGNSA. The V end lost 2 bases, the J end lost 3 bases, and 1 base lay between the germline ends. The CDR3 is CASSLHTGELFF. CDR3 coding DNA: TGTGCCAGCAGCTTACACACCGGGGAGCTGTTTTTT. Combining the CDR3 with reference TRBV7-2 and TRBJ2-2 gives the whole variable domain GAGVSQSPSNKVTEKGKDVELRCDPISGHTALYWYRQSLGQGLEFLIYFQGNSAPDKSGLPSDRFSAERTGGSVSTLTIQRTQQEDSAVYLCASSLHTGELFFGEGSRLTVL.

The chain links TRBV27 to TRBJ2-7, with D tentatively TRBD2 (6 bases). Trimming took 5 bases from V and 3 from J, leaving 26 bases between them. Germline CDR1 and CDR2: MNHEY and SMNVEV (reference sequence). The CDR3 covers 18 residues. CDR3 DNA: TGTGCCAGCAGTACAAGAACTAGCTTAGCTTTGCCCTTCTACGAGCAGTACTTC. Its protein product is CASSTRTSLALPFYEQYF.

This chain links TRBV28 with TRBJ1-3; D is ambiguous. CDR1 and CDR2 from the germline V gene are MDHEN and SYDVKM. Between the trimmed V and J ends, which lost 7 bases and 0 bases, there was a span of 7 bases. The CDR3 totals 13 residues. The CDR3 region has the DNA TGTGCCAGCATGGCTCCCTCTGGAAACACCATATATTTT. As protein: CASMAPSGNTIYF. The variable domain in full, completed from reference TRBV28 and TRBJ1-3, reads DVKVTQSSRYLVKRTGEKVFLECVQDMDHENMFWYRQDPGLGLRLIYFSYDVKMKEKGDIPEGYSVSREKKERFSLILESASTNQTSMYLCASMAPSGNTIYFGEGSWLTVV.

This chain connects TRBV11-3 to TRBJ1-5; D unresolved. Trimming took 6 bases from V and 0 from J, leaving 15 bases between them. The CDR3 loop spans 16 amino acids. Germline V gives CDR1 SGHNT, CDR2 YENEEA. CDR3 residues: CASSLRGPFSNQPQHF. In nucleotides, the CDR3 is TGTGCCAGCAGTCTCCGGGGTCCCTTTAGCAATCAGCCCCAGCATTTT.

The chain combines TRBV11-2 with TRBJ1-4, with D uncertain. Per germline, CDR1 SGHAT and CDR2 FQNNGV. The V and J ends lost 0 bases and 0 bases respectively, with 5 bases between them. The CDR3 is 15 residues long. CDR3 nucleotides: TGTGCCAGCAGCTTAGACACTGCAACTAATGAAAAACTGTTTTTT. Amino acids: CASSLDTATNEKLFF.

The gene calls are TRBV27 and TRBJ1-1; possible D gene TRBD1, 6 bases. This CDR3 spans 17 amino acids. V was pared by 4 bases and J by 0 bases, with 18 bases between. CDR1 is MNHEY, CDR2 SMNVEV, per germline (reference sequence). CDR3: CASSSDRSPGMNTEAFF. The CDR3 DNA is TGTGCCAGCAGTTCAGACAGGTCTCCGGGTATGAACACTGAAGCTTTCTTT.

The CDR3 DNA reads as TGTGCCAGCAGCCGTCTTTTTACTCCGGGGGAGGGCTACACCTTC. The encoded protein is CASSRLFTPGEGYTF. The chain recombines TRBV5-4 with TRBJ1-2, with a weak D call TRBD1 (5 bases). The CDR3 consists of 15 residues. V was trimmed by 4 bases and J by 8 bases, leaving 21 bases between them. Germline CDR1 and CDR2: SGHNT and YYREEE (reference sequence). Complete variable domain (other parts from reference TRBV5-4 and TRBJ1-2): ETGVTQSPTHLIKTRGQQVTLRCSSQSGHNTVSWYQQALGQGPQFIFQYYREEENGRGNFPPRFSGLQFPNYSSELNVNALELDDSALYLCASSRLFTPGEGYTFGSGTRLTVV.

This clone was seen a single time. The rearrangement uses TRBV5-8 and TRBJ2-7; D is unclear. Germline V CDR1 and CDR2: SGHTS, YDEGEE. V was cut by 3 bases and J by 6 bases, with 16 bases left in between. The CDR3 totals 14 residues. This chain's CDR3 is CASSSYSLVREQYF. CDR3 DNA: TGTGCCAGCAGCTCCTACAGCTTAGTACGCGAGCAGTACTTC.

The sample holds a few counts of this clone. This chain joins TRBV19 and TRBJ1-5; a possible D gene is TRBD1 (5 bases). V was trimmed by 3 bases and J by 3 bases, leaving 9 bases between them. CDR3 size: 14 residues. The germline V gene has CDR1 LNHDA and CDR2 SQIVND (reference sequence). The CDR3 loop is CASSMQGFNQPQHF. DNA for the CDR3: TGTGCCAGTAGTATGCAGGGTTTCAATCAGCCCCAGCATTTT. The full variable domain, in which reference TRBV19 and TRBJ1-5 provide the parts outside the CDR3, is DGGITQSPKYLFRKEGQNVTLSCEQNLNHDAMYWYRQDPGQGLRLIYYSQIVNDFQKGDIAEGYSVSREKKESFPLTVTSAQKNPTAFYLCASSMQGFNQPQHFGDGTRLSIL.

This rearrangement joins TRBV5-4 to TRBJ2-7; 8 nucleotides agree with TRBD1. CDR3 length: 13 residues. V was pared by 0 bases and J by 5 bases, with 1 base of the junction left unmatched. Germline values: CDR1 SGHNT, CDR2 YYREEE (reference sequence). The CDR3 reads CASSLEQGDEQYF. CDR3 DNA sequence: TGTGCCAGCAGCTTGGAACAGGGGGACGAGCAGTACTTC.

The DNA of the CDR3 is TGTGCCAGCAGTGATTTGGGAGGTGGGGAGCTGTTTTTT. Its protein is CASSDLGGGELFF. The chain joins TRBV6-1 to TRBJ2-2, with a tentative D call TRBD2 (6 bases). This CDR3 is 13 amino acids long. Trimming removed 3 bases at V and 8 bases at J, with 10 bases between. Looked up from germline, CDR1 is MNHNS and CDR2 is SASEGT.

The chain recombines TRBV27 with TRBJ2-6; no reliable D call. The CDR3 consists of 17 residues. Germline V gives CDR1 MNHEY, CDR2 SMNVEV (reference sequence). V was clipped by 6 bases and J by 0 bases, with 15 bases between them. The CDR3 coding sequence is TGTGCCAGCAGCGCCGGACGAGGAACCTCTGGGGCCAACGTCCTGACTTTC. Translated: CASSAGRGTSGANVLTF. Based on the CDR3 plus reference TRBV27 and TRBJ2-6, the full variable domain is EAQVTQNPRYLITVTGKKLTVTCSQNMNHEYMSWYRQDPGLGLRQIYYSMNVEVTDKGDVPEGYKVSRKEKRNFPLILESPSPNQTSLYFCASSAGRGTSGANVLTFGAGSRLTVL.

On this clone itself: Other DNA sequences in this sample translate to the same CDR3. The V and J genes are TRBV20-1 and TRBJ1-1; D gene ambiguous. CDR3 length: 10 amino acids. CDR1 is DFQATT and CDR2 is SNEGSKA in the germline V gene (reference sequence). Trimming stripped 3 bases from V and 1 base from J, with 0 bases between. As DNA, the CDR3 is TGCAGTGCTAGGAACACTGAAGCTTTCTTT. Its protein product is CSARNTEAFF.

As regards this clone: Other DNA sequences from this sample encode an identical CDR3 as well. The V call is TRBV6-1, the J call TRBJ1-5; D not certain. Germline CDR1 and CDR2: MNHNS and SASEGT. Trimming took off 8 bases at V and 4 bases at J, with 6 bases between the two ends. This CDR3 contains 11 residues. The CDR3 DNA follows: TGTGCCAGCCGGCTGAATCAGCCCCAGCATTTT. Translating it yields CASRLNQPQHF.

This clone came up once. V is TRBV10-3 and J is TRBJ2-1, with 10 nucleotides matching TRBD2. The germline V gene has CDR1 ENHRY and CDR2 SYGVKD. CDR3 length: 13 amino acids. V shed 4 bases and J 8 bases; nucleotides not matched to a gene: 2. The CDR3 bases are TGTGCCATCAGTGTAGCGGGAGGAGATGAGCAGTTCTTC. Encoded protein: CAISVAGGDEQFF.

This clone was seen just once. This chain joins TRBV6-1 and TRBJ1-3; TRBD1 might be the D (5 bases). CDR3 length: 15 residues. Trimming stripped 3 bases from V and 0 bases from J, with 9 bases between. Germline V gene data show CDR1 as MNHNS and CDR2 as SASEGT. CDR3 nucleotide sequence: TGTGCCAGCAGTGAGTTGGGGGACTCTGGAAACACCATATATTTT. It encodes CASSELGDSGNTIYF.

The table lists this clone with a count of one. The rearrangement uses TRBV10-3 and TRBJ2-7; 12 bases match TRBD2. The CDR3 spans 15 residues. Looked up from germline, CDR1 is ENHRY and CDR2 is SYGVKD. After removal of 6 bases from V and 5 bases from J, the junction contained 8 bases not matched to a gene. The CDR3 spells CAISGLAGGPNEQYF. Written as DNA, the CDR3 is TGTGCCATCAGCGGCCTAGCGGGAGGGCCCAACGAGCAGTACTTC.

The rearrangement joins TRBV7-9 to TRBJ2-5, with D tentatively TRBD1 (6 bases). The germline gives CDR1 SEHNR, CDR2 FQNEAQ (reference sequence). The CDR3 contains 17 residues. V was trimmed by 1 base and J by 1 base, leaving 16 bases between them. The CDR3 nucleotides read TGTGCCAGCAGCTTAGGAGCCCGGACAGCACCCCAAGAGACCCAGTACTTC. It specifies CASSLGARTAPQETQYF. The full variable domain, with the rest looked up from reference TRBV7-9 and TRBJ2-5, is DTGVSQNPRHKITKRGQNVTFRCDPISEHNRLYWYRQTLGQGPEFLTYFQNEAQLEKSRLLSDRFSAERPKGSFSTLEIQRTEQGDSAMYLCASSLGARTAPQETQYFGPGTRLLVL.

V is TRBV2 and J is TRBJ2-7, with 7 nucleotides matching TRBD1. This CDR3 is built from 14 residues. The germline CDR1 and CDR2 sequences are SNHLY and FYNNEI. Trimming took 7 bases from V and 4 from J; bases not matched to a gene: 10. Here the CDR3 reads CASTKQGSRYEQYF. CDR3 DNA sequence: TGTGCCAGCACAAAACAGGGGAGTAGATACGAGCAGTACTTC.

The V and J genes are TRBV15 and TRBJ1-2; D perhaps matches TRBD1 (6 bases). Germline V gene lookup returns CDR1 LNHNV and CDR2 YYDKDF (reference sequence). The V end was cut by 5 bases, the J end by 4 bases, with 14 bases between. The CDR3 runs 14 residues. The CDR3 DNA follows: TGTGCCACCAGCCCTACGGGGGGGGCCTATGGCTACACCTTC. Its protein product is CATSPTGGAYGYTF.

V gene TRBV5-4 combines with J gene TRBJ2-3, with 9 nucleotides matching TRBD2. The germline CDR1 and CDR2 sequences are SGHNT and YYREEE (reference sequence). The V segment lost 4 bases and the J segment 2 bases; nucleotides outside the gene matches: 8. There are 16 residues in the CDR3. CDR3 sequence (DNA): TGTGCCAGCAGCCCACCGGGACTAGCCACCACAGATACGCAGTATTTT. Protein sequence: CASSPPGLATTDTQYF.

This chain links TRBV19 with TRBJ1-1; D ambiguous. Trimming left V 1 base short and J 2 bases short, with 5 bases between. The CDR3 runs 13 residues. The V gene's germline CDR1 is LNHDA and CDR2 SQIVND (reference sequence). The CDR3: CASSIALNTEAFF. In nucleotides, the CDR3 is TGTGCCAGTAGTATAGCCCTTAACACTGAAGCTTTCTTT.

CDR3 DNA: TGCGCCAGCAGTGAGCCTCCGGGACAGGGTTACGAGCAGTACTTC. This sequence encodes CASSEPPGQGYEQYF. This sequence joins TRBV10-2 and TRBJ2-7; TRBD1 matches 9 bases. The germline gives CDR1 WSHSY, CDR2 SAAADI. Losses at the gene ends were 2 bases for V and 4 bases for J; bases not matched to a gene: 6. The CDR3 consists of 15 residues.

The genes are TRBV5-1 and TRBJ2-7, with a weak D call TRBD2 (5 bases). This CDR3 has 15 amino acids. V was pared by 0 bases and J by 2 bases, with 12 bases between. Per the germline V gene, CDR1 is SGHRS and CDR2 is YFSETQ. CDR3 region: CASSLAAGATYEQYF. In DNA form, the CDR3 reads TGCGCCAGCAGCTTGGCGGCGGGTGCTACCTACGAGCAGTACTTC. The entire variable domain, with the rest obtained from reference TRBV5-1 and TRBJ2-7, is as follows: KAGVTQTPRYLIKTRGQQVTLSCSPISGHRSVSWYQQTPGQGLQFLFEYFSETQRNKGNFPGRFSGRQFSNSRSEMNVSTLELGDSALYLCASSLAAGATYEQYFGPGTRLTVT.